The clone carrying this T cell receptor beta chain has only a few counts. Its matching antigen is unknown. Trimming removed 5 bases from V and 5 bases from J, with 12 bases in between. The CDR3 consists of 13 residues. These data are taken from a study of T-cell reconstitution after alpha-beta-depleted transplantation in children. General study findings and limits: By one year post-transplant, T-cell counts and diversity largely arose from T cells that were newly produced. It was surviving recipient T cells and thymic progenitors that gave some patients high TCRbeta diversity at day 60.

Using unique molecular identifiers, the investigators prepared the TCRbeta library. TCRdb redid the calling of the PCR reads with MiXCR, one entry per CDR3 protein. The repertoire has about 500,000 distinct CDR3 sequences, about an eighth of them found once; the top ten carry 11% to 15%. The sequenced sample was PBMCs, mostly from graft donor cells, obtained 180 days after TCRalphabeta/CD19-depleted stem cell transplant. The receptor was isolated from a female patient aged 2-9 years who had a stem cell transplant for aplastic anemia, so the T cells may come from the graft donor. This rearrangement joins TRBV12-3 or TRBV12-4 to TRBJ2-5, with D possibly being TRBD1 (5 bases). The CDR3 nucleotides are TGTGCCAGCAGTCCACACTACAGGGAGACCCAGTACTTC. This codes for CASSPHYRETQYF.